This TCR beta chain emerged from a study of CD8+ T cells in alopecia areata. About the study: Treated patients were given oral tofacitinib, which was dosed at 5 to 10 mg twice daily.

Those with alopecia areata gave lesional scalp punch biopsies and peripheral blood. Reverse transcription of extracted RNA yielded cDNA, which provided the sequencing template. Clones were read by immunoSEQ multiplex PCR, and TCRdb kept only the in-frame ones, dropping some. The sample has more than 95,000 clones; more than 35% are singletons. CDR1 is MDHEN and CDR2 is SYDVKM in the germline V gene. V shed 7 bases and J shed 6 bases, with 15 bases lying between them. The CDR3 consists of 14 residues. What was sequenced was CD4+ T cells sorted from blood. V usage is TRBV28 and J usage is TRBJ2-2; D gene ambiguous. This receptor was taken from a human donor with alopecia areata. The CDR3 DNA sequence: TGTGCCAGCACCATATCACGACCTCCCGGGGAGCTGTTTTTT. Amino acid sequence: CASTISRPPGELFF.